The source of this T cell receptor (beta chain) is a study of technical replicates of blood from a few donors. The repertoire was sequenced with immunoSEQ multiplex PCR; TCRdb's copy has only in-frame clones and lacks some. The sample shows 55,000 to 75,000 clones, about 91% of them seen only once. This clone showed up just once. V shed 5 bases and J 10 bases; nucleotides not matched to a gene: 9. The CDR3 runs to 15 residues. Germline CDR1 reads SGHTS; CDR2 reads YDEGEE. The sample comprised PBMCs. This TCR came from a human donor in good health. Some clones in this sample may be carry-over from other donors' samples. This rearrangement joins TRBV5-8 to TRBJ1-6; 10 nucleotides agree with TRBD1. The CDR3 sequence is CASRKGQGRRSPLHF. For the CDR3, the DNA is TGTGCCAGCAGAAAGGGACAGGGGCGGCGCTCACCCCTCCACTTT.